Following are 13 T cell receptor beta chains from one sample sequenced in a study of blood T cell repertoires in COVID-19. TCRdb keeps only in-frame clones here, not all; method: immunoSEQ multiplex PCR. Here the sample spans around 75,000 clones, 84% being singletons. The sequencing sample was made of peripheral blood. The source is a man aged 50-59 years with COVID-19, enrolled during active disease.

CDR3: CATTQGASYEQYF. The CDR3 nucleotides are TGTGCCACCACACAGGGGGCGTCCTACGAGCAGTACTTC. The chain combines TRBV18 with TRBJ2-7, with 9 bases lining up with TRBD1. Germline CDR1 is KGHSH and CDR2 is LQKENI. This CDR3 is 13 amino acids long. J was trimmed by 1 base and V by 10 bases; bases with no gene match: 5. Together with reference TRBV18 and TRBJ2-7, the CDR3 gives the full variable domain: NAGVMQNPRHLVRRRGQEARLRCSPMKGHSHVYWYRQLPEEGLKFMVYLQKENIIDESGMPKERFSAEFPKEGPSILRIQQVVRGDSAAYFCATTQGASYEQYFGPGTRLTVT.

The CDR3 region is CSAEGTTYEQYF. The CDR3 region has the DNA TGCAGCGCCGAAGGGACTACCTACGAGCAGTACTTC. The rearrangement uses TRBV29-1 and TRBJ2-7, with 7 bases fitting TRBD2. CDR3 length: 12 residues. V gave up 7 bases and J gave up 2 bases; unmatched junction bases: 5. Looked up from germline, CDR1 is SQVTM and CDR2 is ANQGSEA.

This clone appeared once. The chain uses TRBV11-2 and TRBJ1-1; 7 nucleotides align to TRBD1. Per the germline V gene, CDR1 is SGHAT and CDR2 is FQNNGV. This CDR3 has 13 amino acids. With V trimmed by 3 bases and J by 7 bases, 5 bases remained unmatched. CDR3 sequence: CASSFSGTDEAFF. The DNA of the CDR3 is TGTGCCAGCAGCTTCTCCGGGACAGATGAAGCTTTCTTT.

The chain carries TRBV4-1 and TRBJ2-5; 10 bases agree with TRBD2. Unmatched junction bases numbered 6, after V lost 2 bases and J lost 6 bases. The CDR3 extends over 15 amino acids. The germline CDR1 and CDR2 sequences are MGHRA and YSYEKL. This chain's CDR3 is CASSQPGLARQTQYF. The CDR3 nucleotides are TGCGCCAGCAGCCAACCGGGACTAGCGAGGCAGACCCAGTACTTC.

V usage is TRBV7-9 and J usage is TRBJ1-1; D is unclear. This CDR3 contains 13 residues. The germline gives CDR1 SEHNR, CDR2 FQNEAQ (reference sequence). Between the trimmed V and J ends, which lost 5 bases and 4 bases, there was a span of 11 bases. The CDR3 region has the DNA TGTGCCAGCAGCACTAAAGGTCGCACTGAAGCTTTCTTT. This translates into CASSTKGRTEAFF.

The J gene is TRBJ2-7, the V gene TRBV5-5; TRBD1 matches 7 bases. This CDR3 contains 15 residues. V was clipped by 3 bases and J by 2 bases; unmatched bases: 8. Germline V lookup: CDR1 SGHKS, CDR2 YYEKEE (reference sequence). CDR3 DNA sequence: TGTGCCAGCAGCTCCCGACCGGGACAGACCTACGAGCAGTACTTC. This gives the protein CASSSRPGQTYEQYF.

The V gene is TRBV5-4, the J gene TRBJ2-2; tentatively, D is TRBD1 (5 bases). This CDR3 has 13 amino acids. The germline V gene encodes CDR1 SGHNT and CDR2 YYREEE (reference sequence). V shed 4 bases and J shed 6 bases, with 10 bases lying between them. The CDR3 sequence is CASSPQGPGELFF. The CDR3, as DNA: TGTGCCAGCAGCCCTCAGGGTCCCGGGGAGCTGTTTTTT.

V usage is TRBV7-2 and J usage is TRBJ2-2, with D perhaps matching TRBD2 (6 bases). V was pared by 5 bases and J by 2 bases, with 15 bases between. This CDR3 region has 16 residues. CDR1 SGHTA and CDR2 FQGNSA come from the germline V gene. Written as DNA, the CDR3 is TGTGCCAGCAGCCCCGGCGGGGCCCTCAACACCGGGGAGCTGTTTTTT. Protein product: CASSPGGALNTGELFF.

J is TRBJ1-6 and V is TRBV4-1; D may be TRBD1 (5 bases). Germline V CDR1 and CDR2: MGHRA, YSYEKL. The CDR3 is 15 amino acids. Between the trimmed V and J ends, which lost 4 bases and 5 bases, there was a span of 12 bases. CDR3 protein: CASSPGTLNNSPLHF. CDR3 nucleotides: TGCGCCAGCAGCCCTGGGACTCTTAATAATTCACCCCTCCACTTT.

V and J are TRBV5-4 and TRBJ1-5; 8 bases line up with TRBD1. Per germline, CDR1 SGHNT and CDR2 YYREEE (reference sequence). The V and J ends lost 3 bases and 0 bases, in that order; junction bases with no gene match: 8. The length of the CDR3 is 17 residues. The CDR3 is CASSYGTGGLSNQPQHF. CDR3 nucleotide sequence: TGTGCCAGCAGCTATGGGACAGGTGGCCTTAGCAATCAGCCCCAGCATTTT.

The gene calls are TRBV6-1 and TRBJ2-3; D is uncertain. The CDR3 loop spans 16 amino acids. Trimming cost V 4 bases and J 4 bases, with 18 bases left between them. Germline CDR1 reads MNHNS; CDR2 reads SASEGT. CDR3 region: CASSVLVAGIADTQYF. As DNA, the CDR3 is TGTGCCAGCAGTGTGTTAGTCGCAGGAATTGCAGATACGCAGTATTTT.

CDR3 sequence reads: CASSTQSGGARFF. The CDR3 DNA reads TGTGCCAGTAGTACCCAAAGCGGGGGGGCCAGGTTCTTC. The chain links TRBV19 to TRBJ2-1; 10 nucleotides align to TRBD2. The V gene's germline CDR1 is LNHDA and CDR2 SQIVND (reference sequence). J gave up 15 bases and V 4 bases, and 9 bases lay outside the gene matches. This CDR3 contains 13 residues.

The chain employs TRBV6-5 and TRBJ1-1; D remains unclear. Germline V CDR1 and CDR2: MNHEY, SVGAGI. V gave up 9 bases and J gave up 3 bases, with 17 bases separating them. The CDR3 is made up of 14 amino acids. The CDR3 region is CASFGGSGYTEAFF. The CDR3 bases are TGTGCCAGTTTCGGAGGGTCCGGCTACACTGAAGCTTTCTTT.